This T cell receptor beta chain was identified in a study of T cell changes during pregnancy in multiple sclerosis. Using immunoSEQ multiplex PCR, the repertoire was profiled, and TCRdb retains in-frame clones only, with some absent. The sample includes roughly 60,000 clones, 80% to 95% of them seen just once. This TCR came from a female donor with multiple sclerosis, enrolled in a pregnancy study. This material consisted of peripheral blood, taken in the second trimester of pregnancy.

In nucleotides, the CDR3 is TGCGCCAGCAGCTTGAAGTCAGCGGGAGTGAACGAGCAGTACTTC. Encoded protein: CASSLKSAGVNEQYF. This chain links TRBV5-1 with TRBJ2-7; 8 bases align to TRBD2. Per germline, CDR1 SGHRS and CDR2 YFSETQ. V trimming: 1 base; J trimming: 5 bases; junction bases outside the gene matches: 8. The CDR3 is 15 amino acids.